The 32 T cell receptor beta chains reported below all come from one sample, sequenced in a study of blood T cell repertoires in COVID-19. Here immunoSEQ multiplex PCR was the method, and the copy in TCRdb shows in-frame clones only, minus some. The data contain 120,000 or so clones, approximately 83% of them singletons. Sequencing was done on a sample of peripheral blood. These receptors were obtained from a man of 80 years or more with active or convalescent COVID-19.

This sequence joins TRBV18 and TRBJ1-5; 7 bases agree with TRBD1. J lost 3 bases, V lost 1 base, and 6 bases had no gene match. This CDR3 is built from 16 residues. CDR1 is KGHSH and CDR2 is LQKENI in the germline V gene. The CDR3, as DNA: TGTGCCAGCTCACCACGGAGGGACAGCATCAATCAGCCCCAGCATTTT. Translating gives CASSPRRDSINQPQHF.

This chain uses TRBV25-1 with TRBJ2-7, with 13 positions matching TRBD2. The CDR3 has 16 amino acids. V trimming: 5 bases; J trimming: 0 bases; junction bases outside the gene matches: 4. CDR1 is MGHDK, CDR2 SYGVNS, per germline. The CDR3 coding sequence is TGTGCCAGCAGTTCCCGGACTAGCGGGAGCTCCTACGAGCAGTACTTC. Protein product: CASSSRTSGSSYEQYF.

The chain has TRBV18 and TRBJ2-7; 7 bases line up with TRBD1. The CDR3 consists of 16 residues. Germline assignment: CDR1 KGHSH and CDR2 LQKENI. J lost 7 bases, V lost 3 bases, and 15 bases had no gene match. The CDR3 is CASSPAPRTGASEQYF. CDR3 in DNA: TGTGCCAGCTCACCCGCCCCCCGGACAGGAGCCTCGGAGCAGTACTTC.

This chain joins TRBV2 and TRBJ1-1; perhaps TRBD1 as D (6 bases). The germline V gene encodes CDR1 SNHLY and CDR2 FYNNEI. Trimming took 6 bases from V and 0 from J, leaving 17 bases between them. The CDR3 contains 16 residues. CDR3: CASRGAGGWMNTEAFF. CDR3 DNA sequence: TGTGCCAGCAGGGGGGCAGGAGGATGGATGAACACTGAAGCTTTCTTT.

The V and J genes are TRBV5-1 and TRBJ1-4; D is uncertain. Germline V CDR1 and CDR2: SGHRS, YFSETQ. The V end lost 0 bases, the J end lost 8 bases, and 14 bases lay between the germline ends. This CDR3 region has 15 residues. The CDR3 here is CASSLGASRGEKLFF. Here the CDR3 DNA reads TGCGCCAGCAGCTTGGGTGCCAGCCGAGGGGAAAAACTGTTTTTT. The variable domain in full, completed from reference TRBV5-1 and TRBJ1-4, reads KAGVTQTPRYLIKTRGQQVTLSCSPISGHRSVSWYQQTPGQGLQFLFEYFSETQRNKGNFPGRFSGRQFSNSRSEMNVSTLELGDSALYLCASSLGASRGEKLFFGSGTQLSVL.

This chain joins TRBV6-7 and TRBJ2-3; D possibly corresponds to TRBD1 (7 bases). TRBV6-7 is an open reading frame whose function is uncertain. The CDR3 is 17 amino acids. V gave up 6 bases and J gave up 3 bases, with 22 bases separating them. The CDR3 loop is CASSLTQEGAGTDTQYF. The CDR3 bases are TGTGCCAGCAGCCTAACTCAAGAGGGGGCGGGAACAGATACGCAGTATTTT.

The chain recombines TRBV19 with TRBJ2-1; 7 bases fit TRBD2. The germline gives CDR1 LNHDA, CDR2 SQIVND (reference sequence). V lost 3 bases and J lost 0; bases outside the gene matches: 8. This CDR3 is built from 17 residues. The CDR3 sequence is CASSILVGRSSYNEQFF. Written as DNA, the CDR3 is TGTGCCAGTAGTATTCTGGTCGGGAGGTCCTCCTACAATGAGCAGTTCTTC. The full variable domain, in which reference TRBV19 and TRBJ2-1 provide the parts outside the CDR3, is DGGITQSPKYLFRKEGQNVTLSCEQNLNHDAMYWYRQDPGQGLRLIYYSQIVNDFQKGDIAEGYSVSREKKESFPLTVTSAQKNPTAFYLCASSILVGRSSYNEQFFGPGTRLTVL.

This chain uses TRBV28 with TRBJ2-7, with D possibly being TRBD1 (5 bases). Germline CDR1 MDHEN, CDR2 SYDVKM. V was shortened by 4 bases and J by 6 bases, with 19 bases between the two germline ends. This CDR3 is built from 15 residues. The CDR3 region is CASSSAPRDVSEQYF. CDR3 coding DNA: TGTGCCAGCAGTTCGGCACCCAGGGATGTAAGCGAGCAGTACTTC.

The CDR3, as DNA: TGTGCCATCAGTGAACTAGAAGGTTGGGGGCAGTACTTC. This translates into CAISELEGWGQYF. The rearrangement links TRBV10-3 to TRBJ2-7; possibly TRBD2 for D (5 bases). CDR1 and CDR2 from the germline V gene are ENHRY and SYGVKD. The CDR3 totals 13 residues. V lost 3 bases and J lost 9, with 15 bases in between.

The chain links TRBV21-1 to TRBJ1-5; TRBD1, the table's D call, lacks a check against the DNA. TRBV21-1 is a pseudogene locus. The length of the CDR3 is 16 residues. As DNA, the CDR3 is TGTGCCAGCAGCACCAGACAGGGTCATAGCAATCAGCCCCAGCATTTT. It encodes CASSTRQGHSNQPQHF.

J is TRBJ1-5 and V is TRBV2; 7 bases match TRBD1. Germline V CDR1 and CDR2: SNHLY, FYNNEI. This CDR3 is 14 amino acids long. Unmatched junction bases numbered 9, after V lost 4 bases and J lost 9 bases. The CDR3 nucleotides are TGTGCCAGCAGTGCGGACAGGTTGGTTTCGCCCCAGCATTTT. It encodes CASSADRLVSPQHF.

The chain links TRBV24-1 to TRBJ1-2; the D gene is possibly TRBD1 (5 bases). Germline CDR1 and CDR2: KGHDR and SFDVKD. V shed 5 bases and J shed 5 bases, with 11 bases lying between them. The CDR3 sequence is 13 residues long. Written as DNA, the CDR3 is TGTGCCACCAGTGGAGACAGATTTTATGGCTACACCTTC. Protein product: CATSGDRFYGYTF.

The chain links TRBV15 to TRBJ1-2, with 12 bases that match TRBD1. Germline CDR1 reads LNHNV; CDR2 reads YYDKDF (reference sequence). J was trimmed by 7 bases and V by 4 bases; bases with no gene match: 7. This CDR3 has 15 residues. CDR3 DNA: TGTGCCACCAGCAAAGGGGGACAGGGGGCGGTTGGCTACACCTTC. This gives the protein CATSKGGQGAVGYTF.

The CDR3 sequence: CASSRGQTPNEKLFF. CDR3 nucleotides: TGTGCCAGCAGCCGAGGACAGACCCCTAATGAAAAACTGTTTTTT. This sequence joins TRBV7-8 and TRBJ1-4; maybe TRBD1 (6 bases). V shed 5 bases and J shed 3 bases, with 13 bases lying between them. This CDR3 spans 15 amino acids. Germline values: CDR1 SGHVS, CDR2 FQNEAQ.

V usage is TRBV5-1 and J usage is TRBJ2-5, with TRBD1 matching 9 bases. The germline gives CDR1 SGHRS, CDR2 YFSETQ. The CDR3 is 16 amino acids. With 1 base clipped from V and 1 base from J, the junction kept 5 bases outside the gene matches. This CDR3 is CASSLLGQGFQETQYF. The CDR3 DNA is TGCGCCAGCAGCTTGCTTGGACAGGGGTTCCAAGAGACCCAGTACTTC. Full variable domain (missing parts from reference TRBV5-1 and TRBJ2-5): KAGVTQTPRYLIKTRGQQVTLSCSPISGHRSVSWYQQTPGQGLQFLFEYFSETQRNKGNFPGRFSGRQFSNSRSEMNVSTLELGDSALYLCASSLLGQGFQETQYFGPGTRLLVL.

DNA for the CDR3: TGTGCCAGCAGCTCGGGACAGGGTTGGACAGATACGCAGTATTTT. It yields the protein CASSSGQGWTDTQYF. The V call is TRBV7-9, the J call TRBJ2-3, with TRBD1 identical over 9 bases. The CDR3 is 15 amino acids. The V gene's germline CDR1 is SEHNR and CDR2 FQNEAQ (reference sequence). The trim removed 4 bases at V and 3 bases at J, leaving 5 bases unmatched. Variable domain in full (rest from reference TRBV7-9 and TRBJ2-3): DTGVSQNPRHKITKRGQNVTFRCDPISEHNRLYWYRQTLGQGPEFLTYFQNEAQLEKSRLLSDRFSAERPKGSFSTLEIQRTEQGDSAMYLCASSSGQGWTDTQYFGPGTRLTVL.

J is TRBJ2-7 and V is TRBV6-5; TRBD1 might be the D (6 bases). Trimming took 2 bases from V and 2 from J, leaving 13 bases between them. Germline V lookup: CDR1 MNHEY, CDR2 SVGAGI. This CDR3 spans 15 amino acids. For the CDR3, the DNA is TGTGCCAGCAGTTACGGACAGATCTGGGCCTACGAGCAGTACTTC. It encodes CASSYGQIWAYEQYF.

J is TRBJ1-2 and V is TRBV27; TRBD1 aligns across 7 bases. The CDR3 contains 16 residues. V lost 7 bases to trimming and J lost 4 bases; unmatched junction nucleotides: 15. From germline, CDR1 is MNHEY and CDR2 SMNVEV (reference sequence). CDR3 coding DNA: TGTGCCAGCACCTCCAGTTCGTTGGCAGGGGGCTATGGCTACACCTTC. This codes for CASTSSSLAGGYGYTF.

The chain carries TRBV5-1 and TRBJ2-5; maybe TRBD2 (6 bases). Germline V gene lookup returns CDR1 SGHRS and CDR2 YFSETQ. Deletions cut 2 bases from V and 1 base from J, with 12 bases between. CDR3 length: 15 residues. The CDR3 coding sequence is TGCGCCAGCAGCTTCCAACTAGCCGCCCAAGAGACCCAGTACTTC. It codes for CASSFQLAAQETQYF.

The chain couples TRBV9 to TRBJ1-4, with 9 bases lining up with TRBD1. J was trimmed by 7 bases and V by 3 bases; bases with no gene match: 10. The CDR3 sequence is 16 residues long. The germline CDR1 and CDR2 sequences are SGDLS and YYNGEE. CDR3 protein: CASSAHPGQGGEKLFF. Here the CDR3 DNA reads TGTGCCAGCAGCGCCCATCCGGGACAGGGTGGTGAAAAACTGTTTTTT.

The chain has TRBV3-1 (or the pseudogene TRBV3-2) and TRBJ2-3; unclear D gene. CDR1 is LGHDT and CDR2 is YNNKEL in the germline V gene (reference sequence). This CDR3 has 14 amino acids. Between the trimmed V and J ends, which lost 4 bases and 2 bases, there was a span of 10 bases. The CDR3 DNA is TGTGCCAGCAGCCTCCCCGGGTCCACAGATACGCAGTATTTT. Translated: CASSLPGSTDTQYF.

V is TRBV7-8 and J is TRBJ1-2, with TRBD1 identical over 7 bases. This CDR3 spans 13 amino acids. CDR1 is SGHVS, CDR2 FQNEAQ, per germline. The V gene end was trimmed by 4 bases and the J gene end by 14 bases; junction bases not matched to a gene: 13. CDR3 protein: CASSSPGQIRSTF. The CDR3 DNA reads as TGTGCCAGCAGCTCTCCGGGACAGATCCGAAGTACCTTC.

V and J are TRBV7-6 and TRBJ2-1; 9 bases map to TRBD2. The CDR3 runs 14 residues. Unmatched junction bases numbered 2, after V lost 5 bases and J lost 3 bases. CDR1 and CDR2 from the germline V gene are SGHVS and FNYEAQ. The CDR3 loop is CASSGGRVYNEQFF. For the CDR3, the DNA is TGTGCCAGCAGCGGCGGGAGGGTCTACAATGAGCAGTTCTTC. Full variable domain (remainder filled in from reference TRBV7-6 and TRBJ2-1): GAGVSQSPRYKVTKRGQDVALRCDPISGHVSLYWYRQALGQGPEFLTYFNYEAQQDKSGLPNDRFSAERPEGSISTLTIQRTEQRDSAMYRCASSGGRVYNEQFFGPGTRLTVL.

The chain joins TRBV5-1 to TRBJ2-7; TRBD1 matches at 9 bases. The length of the CDR3 is 15 residues. Germline CDR1 reads SGHRS; CDR2 reads YFSETQ. The ends lost 4 bases at V and 0 bases at J; junction bases unmatched: 5. CDR3 DNA sequence: TGCGCCAGCAGCCCGGGGGACAGGGACTCCTACGAGCAGTACTTC. This encodes CASSPGDRDSYEQYF.

This clone was observed a few times. The chain employs TRBV5-1 and TRBJ1-2, with 8 bases matching TRBD1. Germline V gene lookup returns CDR1 SGHRS and CDR2 YFSETQ. J lost 3 bases, V lost 3 bases, and 10 bases had no gene match. The CDR3 extends over 16 amino acids. The CDR3 loop is CASSSTGGGADYGYTF. CDR3 DNA: TGCGCCAGCAGCTCCACAGGGGGGGGCGCGGACTATGGCTACACCTTC.

This CDR3 reads CASRQGDGWETQYF. CDR3 DNA sequence: TGCGCCAGCCGACAGGGGGACGGATGGGAGACCCAGTACTTC. The chain employs TRBV5-1 and TRBJ2-5, with TRBD1 matching over 9 bases. Per germline, CDR1 SGHRS and CDR2 YFSETQ. The CDR3 has 14 amino acids. The junction had 9 bases not matched to a gene; V was cut back by 7 bases and J by 5 bases.

This clone appeared a single time. The chain uses TRBV5-1 and TRBJ1-2; 7 bases fit TRBD1. J was trimmed by 6 bases and V by 0 bases; bases with no gene match: 8. Germline V gene sequence: CDR1 SGHRS, CDR2 YFSETQ. The CDR3 spans 15 residues. The DNA of the CDR3 is TGCGCCAGCAGCTTGGCGCGACAGGGTTTCGATGGCTACACCTTC. Translated: CASSLARQGFDGYTF.

This clone was detected only a few times. The chain's CDR3 is CATSEHWNQPQHF. Written as DNA, the CDR3 is TGTGCCACCAGTGAGCACTGGAATCAGCCCCAGCATTTT. This chain uses TRBV24-1 with TRBJ1-5; D not resolved. This CDR3 has 13 amino acids. CDR1 is KGHDR and CDR2 is SFDVKD in the germline V gene. Trimming removed 4 bases from V and 4 bases from J, with 7 bases in between.

This rearrangement joins TRBV28 to TRBJ2-3; 15 nucleotides match TRBD2. Germline V gives CDR1 MDHEN, CDR2 SYDVKM. CDR3 size: 16 residues. The V gene end was trimmed by 8 bases and the J gene end by 7 bases; junction bases not matched to a gene: 10. CDR3 in DNA: TGTGCCAGCGGGACTAGCGGGGGGAAGCCCCAGAATACGCAGTATTTT. Protein product: CASGTSGGKPQNTQYF.

The chain links TRBV5-4 to TRBJ1-3; D not resolved. The length of the CDR3 is 16 residues. Germline V gene sequence: CDR1 SGHNT, CDR2 YYREEE (reference sequence). Trimming shortened V by 1 base and J by 0 bases, and 11 bases separated the two germline ends. Here the CDR3 DNA reads TGTGCCAGCAGCTTGTTGGGCCCCTACTCTGGAAACACCATATATTTT. Protein: CASSLLGPYSGNTIYF.

The chain joins TRBV7-2 to TRBJ1-2; tentative D call: TRBD1 (5 bases). Deletions cut 5 bases from V and 3 bases from J, with 13 bases between. Germline V gives CDR1 SGHTA, CDR2 FQGNSA. The CDR3 covers 14 residues. The CDR3 spells CASSPGHSYYGYTF. The CDR3 DNA follows: TGTGCCAGCAGCCCTGGACATTCCTACTATGGCTACACCTTC.

The chain employs TRBV19 and TRBJ1-5; a weak D match, TRBD1 (5 bases). Trimming left V 5 bases short and J 0 bases short, with 8 bases between. Germline V gives CDR1 LNHDA, CDR2 SQIVND (reference sequence). This CDR3 is 14 amino acids long. CDR3 residues: CASSLQDSNQPQHF. DNA of the CDR3: TGTGCCAGTAGTTTACAGGATAGCAATCAGCCCCAGCATTTT. The whole variable domain, filled in from reference TRBV19 and TRBJ1-5, reads DGGITQSPKYLFRKEGQNVTLSCEQNLNHDAMYWYRQDPGQGLRLIYYSQIVNDFQKGDIAEGYSVSREKKESFPLTVTSAQKNPTAFYLCASSLQDSNQPQHFGDGTRLSIL.